This TCR beta chain comes out of a study of blood T cell repertoires in COVID-19. Study as a whole: COVID-19 samples from acute and convalescent phases originated in the United States, Italy and Spain. PBMCs, B-cell-depleted T cells, or T cells provided the cDNA or gDNA that made up the material.

How the authors handled the data: Researchers report that nucleated cell counts were estimated from reference gene primer amplification. TCRdb keeps only in-frame clones here, not all; method: immunoSEQ multiplex PCR. Clonal size and the V and J genes are those of that table, whereas D and trimming came from the DNA. This sample carries about 140,000 clones, around nine tenths of them seen once, and the ten largest clones take under 6%. CDR3 length: 15 residues. Germline CDR1 reads MNHEY; CDR2 reads SVGAGI. V was pared by 2 bases and J by 5 bases, with 12 bases between. The clonotype was recovered from a human donor in a cohort sampled during active COVID-19. The chain joins TRBV6-5 to TRBJ2-2, with TRBD1 as a possible D gene (5 bases). Sample: peripheral blood. CDR3 region: CASSYGAAETGELFF. The CDR3 region has the DNA TGTGCCAGCAGTTACGGGGCGGCGGAAACCGGGGAGCTGTTTTTT.